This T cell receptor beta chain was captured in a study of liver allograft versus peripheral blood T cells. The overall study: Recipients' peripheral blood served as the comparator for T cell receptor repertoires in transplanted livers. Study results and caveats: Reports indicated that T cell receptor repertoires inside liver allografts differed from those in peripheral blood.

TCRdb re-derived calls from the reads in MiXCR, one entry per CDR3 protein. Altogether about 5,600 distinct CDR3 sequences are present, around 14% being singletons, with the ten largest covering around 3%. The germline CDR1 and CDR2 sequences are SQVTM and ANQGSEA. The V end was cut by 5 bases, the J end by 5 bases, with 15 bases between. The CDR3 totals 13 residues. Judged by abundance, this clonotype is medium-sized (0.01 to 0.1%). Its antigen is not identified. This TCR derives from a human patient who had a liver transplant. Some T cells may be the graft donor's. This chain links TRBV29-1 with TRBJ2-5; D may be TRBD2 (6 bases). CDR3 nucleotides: TGCAGCGTTAGCGGGCAGGGTGGTGAGACCCAGTACTTC. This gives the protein CSVSGQGGETQYF. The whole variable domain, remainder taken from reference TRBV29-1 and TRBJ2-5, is SAVISQKPSRDICQRGTSLTIQCQVDSQVTMMFWYRQQPGQSLTLIATANQGSEATYESGFVIDKFPISRPNLTFSTLTVSNMSPEDSSIYLCSVSGQGGETQYFGPGTRLLVL.